This T cell receptor beta chain was recovered during a study of blood T cells in healthy people across ages. Broader study findings: More naive CD4+ cells and higher diversity were found in long-lived than in aged donors. The study regarded diversity estimates from one million T cells as underestimates.

The use of a sample-barcoded 5' primer and a J-beta primer mix characterized a second PCR of about 7 to 12 cycles. In TCRdb, the 5' RACE reads were re-called with MiXCR into one record per CDR3 protein. The data contain 700,000 or so distinct CDR3 sequences, approximately 40% of them seen just once; the ten biggest clones take up about 30%. At least 5.5 micrograms of total RNA were extracted per sample. Comments on this clonotype: Its antigen is unidentified.

Sequenced sample: blood. This TCR derives from a man at least 80 years old in good health.

The CDR3 loop is CSAKQGRAGVNEQFF. CDR3 coding DNA: TGCAGTGCAAAGCAGGGACGAGCGGGAGTCAATGAGCAGTTCTTC. The J gene is TRBJ2-1, the V gene TRBV20-1; 8 bases match TRBD2. The CDR3 runs to 15 residues. Per germline, CDR1 DFQATT and CDR2 SNEGSKA (reference sequence). J was trimmed by 6 bases and V by 6 bases; bases with no gene match: 13.